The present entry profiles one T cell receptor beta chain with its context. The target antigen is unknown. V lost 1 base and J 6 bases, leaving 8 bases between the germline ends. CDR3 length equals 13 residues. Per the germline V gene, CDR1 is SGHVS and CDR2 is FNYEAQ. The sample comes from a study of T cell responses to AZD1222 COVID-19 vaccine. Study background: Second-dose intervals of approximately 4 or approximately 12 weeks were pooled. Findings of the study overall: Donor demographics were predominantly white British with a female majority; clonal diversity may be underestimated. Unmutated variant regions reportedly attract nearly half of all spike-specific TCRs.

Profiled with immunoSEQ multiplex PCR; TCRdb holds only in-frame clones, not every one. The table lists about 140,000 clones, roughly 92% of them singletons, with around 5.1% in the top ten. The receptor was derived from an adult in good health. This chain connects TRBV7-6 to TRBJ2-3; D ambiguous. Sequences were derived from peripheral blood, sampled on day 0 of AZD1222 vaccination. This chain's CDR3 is CASSLGFTDTQYF. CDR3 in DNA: TGTGCCAGCAGCTTAGGGTTTACGGATACGCAGTATTTT.